The 8 T cell receptor beta chains below were found in one sample sequenced in a study of regulatory dendritic cells for organ transplantation (dated by TCRdb to about 2017). Library prep was done by the immunoSEQ multiplex PCR assay. TCRdb stores this immuneACCESS table with in-frame sequences only. Part of the clones is absent; in the studies checked, under half of the shortfall reflects unresolved V genes, and no reason is known for the rest. The table for this sample lists about 17,000 clones; approximately 79% of them were counted only once. 3.2% of the sample goes to the ten largest clones. Sorted T cell subsets were CFSE-labeled and co-cultured for 4 to 5 days with allogeneic regulatory or mature dendritic cells at a 1:10 DC:T ratio. No antigen has been assigned to these receptors. Source material: memory CD4+ T cells from blood cultured with regulatory dendritic cells. What this sample's cell subset or site label stands for: CD45RO+ memory T cells. These receptors all come from a human donor in good health.

This clone was counted only a few times. The chain employs TRBV5-4 and TRBJ1-4, with 7 bases matching TRBD1. The junction had 9 bases not matched to a gene; V was cut back by 4 bases and J by 6 bases. The length of the CDR3 is 15 residues. Germline V lookup: CDR1 SGHNT, CDR2 YYREEE (reference sequence). The CDR3 nucleotides are TGTGCCAGCAGCACCAACAGGGGTATTGATGAAAAACTGTTTTTT. Protein sequence: CASSTNRGIDEKLFF. Combining the CDR3 with reference TRBV5-4 and TRBJ1-4 gives the whole variable domain ETGVTQSPTHLIKTRGQQVTLRCSSQSGHNTVSWYQQALGQGPQFIFQYYREEENGRGNFPPRFSGLQFPNYSSELNVNALELDDSALYLCASSTNRGIDEKLFFGSGTQLSVL.

This sequence joins TRBV9 and TRBJ2-2; 7 positions match TRBD1. This CDR3 region has 16 residues. Germline V gives CDR1 SGDLS, CDR2 YYNGEE. J was trimmed by 4 bases and V by 4 bases; bases with no gene match: 10. The CDR3 region has the DNA TGTGCCAGCAGCCCGTACCGGGACAGCCCCACCGGGGAGCTGTTTTTT. Its protein product is CASSPYRDSPTGELFF.

The chain employs TRBV5-1 and TRBJ2-5, with D uncertain. Trimming left V 1 base short and J 5 bases short, with 12 bases between. The CDR3 covers 14 residues. CDR1 and CDR2 from the germline V gene are SGHRS and YFSETQ. The CDR3 loop reads CASSLFVSEETQYF. In DNA form, the CDR3 reads TGCGCCAGCAGCTTGTTTGTGTCCGAGGAGACCCAGTACTTC. Based on the CDR3 plus reference TRBV5-1 and TRBJ2-5, the full variable domain is KAGVTQTPRYLIKTRGQQVTLSCSPISGHRSVSWYQQTPGQGLQFLFEYFSETQRNKGNFPGRFSGRQFSNSRSEMNVSTLELGDSALYLCASSLFVSEETQYFGPGTRLLVL.

The V and J genes are TRBV2 and TRBJ2-3; TRBD1 might be the D (6 bases). This CDR3 is built from 14 residues. From germline, CDR1 is SNHLY and CDR2 FYNNEI. Trimming took 5 bases from V and 4 from J, leaving 13 bases between them. The CDR3 DNA reads TGTGCCAGCAGTCCCCAGGGGTTGTCAGATACGCAGTATTTT. This codes for CASSPQGLSDTQYF.

The rearrangement links TRBV2 to TRBJ1-2; tentative D call: TRBD1 (5 bases). V lost 5 bases and J 3 bases, leaving 13 bases between the germline ends. The CDR3 is 14 amino acids. The germline V gene has CDR1 SNHLY and CDR2 FYNNEI. CDR3: CASSFYRGHYGYTF. CDR3 in DNA: TGTGCCAGCAGTTTTTATCGGGGCCACTATGGCTACACCTTC.

The table lists this clone with a count of one. J is TRBJ2-7 and V is TRBV27; 15 bases are shared with TRBD2. V lost 6 bases and J lost 9; bases outside the gene matches: 6. The V gene's germline CDR1 is MNHEY and CDR2 SMNVEV (reference sequence). The CDR3 consists of 14 residues. The CDR3 loop reads CASSGTSGRFSQYF. CDR3 sequence (DNA): TGTGCCAGCAGCGGGACTAGCGGGAGGTTCTCGCAGTACTTC.

This chain joins TRBV10-3 and TRBJ1-1; no clear D. Trimming took off 2 bases at V and 6 bases at J, with 10 bases between the two ends. The germline V gene encodes CDR1 ENHRY and CDR2 SYGVKD. The CDR3 contains 13 residues. In DNA form, the CDR3 reads TGTGCCATCAGTGAGCCGGAGAGGGCTGAAGCTTTCTTT. It encodes CAISEPERAEAFF.

This rearrangement joins TRBV28 to TRBJ1-1; a weak D match, TRBD1 (6 bases). V lost 1 base, J lost 3 bases, and 12 bases lay in between. From germline, CDR1 is MDHEN and CDR2 SYDVKM. The CDR3 runs to 15 residues. The CDR3 here is CASSLFAGVYTEAFF. The CDR3, as DNA: TGTGCCAGCAGTTTATTTGCAGGGGTGTACACTGAAGCTTTCTTT. The entire variable domain, with the rest obtained from reference TRBV28 and TRBJ1-1, is as follows: DVKVTQSSRYLVKRTGEKVFLECVQDMDHENMFWYRQDPGLGLRLIYFSYDVKMKEKGDIPEGYSVSREKKERFSLILESASTNQTSMYLCASSLFAGVYTEAFFGQGTRLTVV.